The rows below give T cell receptor beta chains drawn from one sample of a study of blood T cell repertoires in COVID-19. TCRdb's copy holds only in-frame clones and misses some; the assay was immunoSEQ multiplex PCR. The sample comprises around 220,000 clones, about 88% of which are singletons, and under 2.5% rests with the top ten. The sample consisted of peripheral blood. These receptors were obtained from a man in his forties with active or convalescent COVID-19. Both conserved end residues are trimmed from each CDR3.

j_call	v_call	cdr3_aa
TRBJ1-5	TRBV2	ASSEDGQAWPQH
TRBJ2-1	TRBV7-3	ASSPSWGDNEQF
TRBJ2-7	TRBV28	ASSSPSGDYEQY
TRBJ2-7	TRBV19	ASSIVWSNEQY
TRBJ1-1	TRBV11-2	ASSLTQVNTEAF
TRBJ2-7	TRBV11-2	ASSLVLWQGAYEQY
TRBJ2-2	TRBV9	ASSATAPSLGTGELF
TRBJ1-5	TRBV19	ASSSPRDRSSNQPQH
TRBJ1-4	TRBV9	ASSRGGGANEKLF
TRBJ2-1	TRBV27	ASSLGTSGREQF
TRBJ1-1	TRBV7-6	ASSLGGLNTEAF
TRBJ1-1	TRBV12-3/TRBV12-4	ASSFSGTEAF
TRBJ1-1	TRBV7-3	ASSTTGRDTEAF
TRBJ1-3	TRBV9	ASSVERSSGNTIY